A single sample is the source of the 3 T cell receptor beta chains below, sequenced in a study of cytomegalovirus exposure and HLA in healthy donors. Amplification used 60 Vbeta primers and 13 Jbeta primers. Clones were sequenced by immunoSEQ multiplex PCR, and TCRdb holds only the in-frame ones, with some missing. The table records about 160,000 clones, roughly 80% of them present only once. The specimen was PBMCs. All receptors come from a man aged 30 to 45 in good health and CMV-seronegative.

This CDR3 reads CAISELWASGGAVTDTQYF. Written as DNA, the CDR3 is TGTGCCATCAGTGAGCTCTGGGCTAGCGGGGGGGCCGTGACAGATACGCAGTATTTT. V is TRBV10-3 and J is TRBJ2-3; 12 nucleotides agree with TRBD2. The trim removed 2 bases at V and 3 bases at J, leaving 12 bases unmatched. Germline CDR1 is ENHRY and CDR2 is SYGVKD. The CDR3 runs 19 residues.

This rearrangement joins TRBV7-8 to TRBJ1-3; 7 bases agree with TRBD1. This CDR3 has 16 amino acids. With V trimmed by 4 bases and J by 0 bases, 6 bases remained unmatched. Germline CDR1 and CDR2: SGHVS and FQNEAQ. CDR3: CASSSQGGGSGNTIYF. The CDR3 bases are TGTGCCAGCAGCTCCCAGGGGGGCGGCTCTGGAAACACCATATATTTT.

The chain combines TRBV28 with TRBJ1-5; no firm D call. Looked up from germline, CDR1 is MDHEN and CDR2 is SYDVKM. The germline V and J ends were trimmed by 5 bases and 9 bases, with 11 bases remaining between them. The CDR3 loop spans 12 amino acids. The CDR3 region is CASSLKASPQHF. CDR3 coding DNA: TGTGCCAGCAGTCTAAAAGCGTCGCCCCAGCATTTT.